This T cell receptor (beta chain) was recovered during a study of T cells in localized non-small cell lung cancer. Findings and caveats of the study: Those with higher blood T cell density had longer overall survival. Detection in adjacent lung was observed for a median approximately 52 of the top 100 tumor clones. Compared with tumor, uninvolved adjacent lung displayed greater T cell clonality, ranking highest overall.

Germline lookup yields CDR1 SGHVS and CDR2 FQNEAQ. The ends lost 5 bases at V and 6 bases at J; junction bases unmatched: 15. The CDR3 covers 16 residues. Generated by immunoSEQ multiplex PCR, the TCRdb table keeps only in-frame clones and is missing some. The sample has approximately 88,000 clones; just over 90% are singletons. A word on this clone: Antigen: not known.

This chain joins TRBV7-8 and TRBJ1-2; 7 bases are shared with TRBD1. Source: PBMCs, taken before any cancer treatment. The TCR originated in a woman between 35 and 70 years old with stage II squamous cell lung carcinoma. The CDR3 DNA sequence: TGTGCCAGCAGCCCCCGGACAGGAAACGGAATGGATGGCTACACCTTC. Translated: CASSPRTGNGMDGYTF.